These 20 T cell receptor beta chains originate from one sample sequenced in a study of T cells expressing NK-cell markers. From the 5' RACE reads, TCRdb lists one entry per CDR3 protein and no DNA. Across about 260,000 distinct CDR3 sequences, the top ten clones capture around 0.37% of the sample. Sequencing was carried out using blood T cells: a sorted CD56 or NKG2C T cell subset, CD4+ or CD8+ T cells, or bulk PBMC T cells (not recorded which). All receptors come from a man between 18 and 35 years old in good health.

The V and J genes are TRBV20-1 and TRBJ2-1; TCRdb proposes TRBD2, but this gene call is untestable without DNA. This CDR3 contains 15 residues. The germline V gene has CDR1 DFQATT and CDR2 SNEGSKA (reference sequence). This CDR3 reads CSAISGRAVYNEQFF.

The J gene is TRBJ2-1, the V gene TRBV7-8; TCRdb proposes TRBD2, but this gene call is untestable without DNA. The CDR3 sequence is 15 residues long. Germline values: CDR1 SGHVS, CDR2 FQNEAQ. CDR3 loop: CASSPSREFRNEQFF.

J is TRBJ1-5 and V is TRBV12-3 or TRBV12-4; the D call of TRBD1 rests on TCRdb alone, since no DNA is present to check it. CDR3 size: 13 residues. The CDR3 here is CASSSDRYQPQHF.

This chain connects TRBV4-2 to TRBJ2-3; TCRdb designates TRBD1, a call that cannot be tested without DNA. The CDR3 extends over 16 amino acids. The germline CDR1 and CDR2 sequences are LGHNA and YNFKEQ. Here the CDR3 reads CASSQDGQVTVDTQYF.

The chain combines TRBV20-1 with TRBJ2-1; TCRdb proposes TRBD2, but this gene call is untestable without DNA. This CDR3 spans 16 amino acids. CDR1 is DFQATT, CDR2 SNEGSKA, per germline (reference sequence). CDR3: CSATRLAGGSNNEQFF.

The chain is built from TRBV20-1 and TRBJ2-2; as DNA is missing, the TRBD2 call by TCRdb cannot be tested. The CDR3 runs 18 residues. The germline gives CDR1 DFQATT, CDR2 SNEGSKA (reference sequence). The CDR3 loop is CSARDNMRGTSGTGELFF.

The chain recombines TRBV20-1 with TRBJ2-7; TCRdb's assignment of TRBD2 cannot be checked, as there is no DNA. Germline values: CDR1 DFQATT, CDR2 SNEGSKA (reference sequence). The CDR3 is 16 residues long. The CDR3 reads CSASGTSGDSSYEQYF.

The chain combines TRBV20-1 with TRBJ2-1; TCRdb's D gene call, TRBD2, goes unchecked for lack of DNA. This CDR3 spans 11 amino acids. Germline lookup yields CDR1 DFQATT and CDR2 SNEGSKA (reference sequence). CDR3 amino acids: CSARPIARQFF.

The J gene is TRBJ1-5, the V gene TRBV19; TCRdb indicates TRBD1, and absent DNA this call remains unverified. The CDR3 is 15 amino acids. Germline CDR1 reads LNHDA; CDR2 reads SQIVND (reference sequence). CDR3 amino acids: CATKSLGTVNQPQHF.

The chain uses TRBV24-1 and TRBJ2-3; TCRdb gives TRBD1 as the D gene, but with no DNA this cannot be confirmed. CDR3 size: 12 residues. CDR1 is KGHDR and CDR2 is SFDVKD in the germline V gene. Here the CDR3 reads CATSSLGDTQYF.

This chain uses TRBV5-4 with TRBJ2-5; the D call from TCRdb, TRBD1, cannot be confirmed without DNA. Germline lookup yields CDR1 SGHNT and CDR2 YYREEE (reference sequence). This CDR3 is 15 amino acids long. CDR3 loop: CASSVRDGGQETQYF.

The CDR3 reads CASSRTKSLDNEQFF. This chain connects TRBV12-3 or TRBV12-4 to TRBJ2-1. The CDR3 contains 15 residues.

The chain employs TRBV5-4 and TRBJ2-3; TCRdb selects TRBD2, and the lack of DNA leaves this call unchecked. CDR1 SGHNT and CDR2 YYREEE come from the germline V gene (reference sequence). The CDR3 covers 15 residues. This CDR3 is CASSLAASNTDTQYF.

This chain joins TRBV12-3 or TRBV12-4 and TRBJ2-7; TCRdb's assignment of TRBD2 cannot be checked, as there is no DNA. CDR3 length equals 17 residues. The CDR3 sequence is CASSPRDSLAGIYEQYF.

The chain has TRBV19 and TRBJ2-2; there is no DNA to check the TCRdb D call of TRBD1. The CDR3 sequence is 13 residues long. Looked up from germline, CDR1 is LNHDA and CDR2 is SQIVND (reference sequence). The CDR3 loop is CASNQGRTGELFF.

CDR3 loop: CASSLVEEMNTEAFF. The chain couples TRBV5-6 to TRBJ1-1. Germline V lookup: CDR1 SGHDT, CDR2 YYEEEE. There are 15 residues in the CDR3.

The gene calls are TRBV19 and TRBJ1-6. Germline CDR1 and CDR2: LNHDA and SQIVND (reference sequence). This CDR3 is built from 15 residues. CDR3 loop: CASSTVRARNSPLHF.

The chain carries TRBV10-3 and TRBJ2-3; the D call of TRBD1 rests on TCRdb alone, since no DNA is present to check it. The CDR3 length is 18 residues. Germline CDR1 is ENHRY and CDR2 is SYGVKD. CDR3 sequence: CAISETSPAGGYTDTQYF.

V and J are TRBV28 and TRBJ1-1. The CDR3 is 11 residues long. Germline-derived CDR1 and CDR2 are MDHEN and SYDVKM. The CDR3 protein is CASSWTDFVFF.

V usage is TRBV29-1 and J usage is TRBJ2-5; as DNA is missing, the TRBD2 call by TCRdb cannot be tested. CDR3 length: 17 residues. Germline lookup yields CDR1 SQVTM and CDR2 ANQGSEA. This CDR3 is CSVDDTQTSGRGETQYF.